A few counts support the clone carrying this T cell receptor (beta chain). These data come from a study of blood T cell repertoires in COVID-19. For the study at large: From the United States, Italy and Spain came samples of acute and convalescent COVID-19.

Germline V gene sequence: CDR1 LNHDA, CDR2 SQIVND (reference sequence). Trimming removed 7 bases at V and 4 bases at J, with 8 bases between. This CDR3 has 12 amino acids. Assay: immunoSEQ multiplex PCR; the TCRdb copy retains only in-frame clones and omits some. The sample carries tens of thousands of clones, approximately 71% recorded once. Specimen: peripheral blood. The clonotype originates from a woman between 45 and 65 years old with acute or convalescent COVID-19. The chain carries TRBV19 and TRBJ1-3, with D possibly TRBD1 on 5 matching bases. This chain's CDR3 is CASTGLGNTIYF. DNA for the CDR3: TGTGCCAGTACAGGGTTGGGAAACACCATATATTTT.